This TCR beta chain originates from a study of cytomegalovirus exposure and HLA in healthy donors. Study results and limitations: The listing of 150 or so TCR beta chains classed them as cytomegalovirus-associated. Beyond CMV serostatus, there was no information to go on about immune exposure.

The V and J ends lost 4 bases and 4 bases, in that order; junction bases with no gene match: 1. Germline lookup yields CDR1 SGHTA and CDR2 FQGNSA. The CDR3 has 15 amino acids. Primers for the PCR totalled 60 Vbeta and 13 Jbeta. As originally analysed: As a later analysis found, there were approximately 80 million unique TCR beta chains, of which some 10 million were shared. Using immunoSEQ multiplex PCR, the repertoire was profiled, and TCRdb retains in-frame clones only, with some absent. The DNA was the basis for D and trimming; V, J and clone size are from that table. The sample lists roughly 120,000 clones; 70% to 80% were seen once. Comment on this clone: What it binds is unknown.

This chain joins TRBV7-2 and TRBJ2-1, with 13 positions matching TRBD2. The sequenced sample consisted of PBMCs. This receptor was taken from a man younger than 40 in good health and CMV-seropositive. CDR3 coding DNA: TGTGCCAGCAGCTGGGGACTAGCGGGATACAATGAGCAGTTCTTC. As protein: CASSWGLAGYNEQFF.